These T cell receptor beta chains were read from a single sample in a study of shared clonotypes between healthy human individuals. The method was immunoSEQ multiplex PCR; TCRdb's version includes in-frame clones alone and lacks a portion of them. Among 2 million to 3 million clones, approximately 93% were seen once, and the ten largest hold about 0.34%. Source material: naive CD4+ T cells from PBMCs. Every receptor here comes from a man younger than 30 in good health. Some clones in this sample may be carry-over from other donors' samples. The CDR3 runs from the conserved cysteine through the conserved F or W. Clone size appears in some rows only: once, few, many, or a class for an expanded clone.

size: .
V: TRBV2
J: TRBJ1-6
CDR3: CASNPGQAPGNSPLHF

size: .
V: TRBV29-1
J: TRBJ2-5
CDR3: CSVAGTGGLETQYF

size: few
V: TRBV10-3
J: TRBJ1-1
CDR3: CAISQGLNTEAFF

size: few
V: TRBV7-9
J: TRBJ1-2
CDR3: CASSLPGIYGYTF

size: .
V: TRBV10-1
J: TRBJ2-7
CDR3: CASSESGWVSYEQYF

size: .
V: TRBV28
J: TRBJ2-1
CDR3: CASSLYGSGGNEQFF

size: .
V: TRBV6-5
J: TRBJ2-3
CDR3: CASGVAGRDTQYF

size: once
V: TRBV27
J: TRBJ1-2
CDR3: CASSFAPGSGYTF

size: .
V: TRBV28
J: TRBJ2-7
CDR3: CASSPQQGHEYEQYF

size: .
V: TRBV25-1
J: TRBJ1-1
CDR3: CASRGGNTEAFF

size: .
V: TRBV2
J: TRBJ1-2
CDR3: CASRQEYGYTF

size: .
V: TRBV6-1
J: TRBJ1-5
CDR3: CASSARDRTPNQPQHF

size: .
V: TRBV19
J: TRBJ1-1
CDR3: CASNPGAPNDGLNTEAFF

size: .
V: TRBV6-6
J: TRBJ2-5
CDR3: CASSYSRETQYF

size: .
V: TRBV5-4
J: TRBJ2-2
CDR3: CASRPGGSGTGELFF

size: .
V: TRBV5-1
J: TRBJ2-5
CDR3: CASSFETGSPVQETQYF

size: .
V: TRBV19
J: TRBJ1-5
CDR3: CASWDRGESYSNQPQHF

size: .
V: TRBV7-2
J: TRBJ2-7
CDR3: CASSFTGTGGFEQYF

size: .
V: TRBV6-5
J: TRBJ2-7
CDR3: CASRRGPDYEQYF

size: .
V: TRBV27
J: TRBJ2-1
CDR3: CASSLGDLRYNEQFF

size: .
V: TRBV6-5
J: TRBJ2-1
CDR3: CASRPLAATYNEQFF

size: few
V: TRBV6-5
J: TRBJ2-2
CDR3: CASSYSGGELFF

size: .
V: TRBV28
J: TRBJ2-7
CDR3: CASSLSTGRYEQYF

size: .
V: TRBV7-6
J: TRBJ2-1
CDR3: CASSLGMRTSIGNEQFF

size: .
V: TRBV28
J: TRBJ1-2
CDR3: CASSPSDRGWDGYTF

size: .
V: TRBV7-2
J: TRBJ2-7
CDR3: CASSFTSGNEQYF

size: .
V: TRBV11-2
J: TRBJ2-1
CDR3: CASSPRLAGWGDEQFF

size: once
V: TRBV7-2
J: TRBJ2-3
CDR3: CASRSAGSTDTQYF

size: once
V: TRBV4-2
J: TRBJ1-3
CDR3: CASSQEEARRYSGNTIYF

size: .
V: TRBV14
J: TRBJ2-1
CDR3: CASSRGRASYNEQFF

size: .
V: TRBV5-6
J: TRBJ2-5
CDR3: CASSAGTNSVRETQYF

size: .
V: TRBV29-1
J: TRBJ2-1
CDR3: CSVGLAAGGQFF

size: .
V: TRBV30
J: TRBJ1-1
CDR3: CAWSGLGRNTEAFF

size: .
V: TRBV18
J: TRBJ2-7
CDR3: CASLPGPAYEQYF

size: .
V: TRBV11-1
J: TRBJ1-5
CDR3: CASRRIGGNQPQHF

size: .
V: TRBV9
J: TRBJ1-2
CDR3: CASSVASPPNYGYTF

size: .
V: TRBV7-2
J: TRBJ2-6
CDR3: CASSLALGGAGANVLTF

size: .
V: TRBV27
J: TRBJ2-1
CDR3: CASSFSQLAGEGEQFF

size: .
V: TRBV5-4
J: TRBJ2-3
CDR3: CASSLGTSYRGASTDTQYF

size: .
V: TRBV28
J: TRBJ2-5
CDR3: CASSSKRETQYF

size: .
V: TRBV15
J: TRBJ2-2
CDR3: CATSRHGTPTTGELFF

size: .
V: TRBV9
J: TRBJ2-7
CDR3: CASSALGSSYEQYF

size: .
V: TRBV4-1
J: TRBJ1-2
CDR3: CASSLTGGDGYTF

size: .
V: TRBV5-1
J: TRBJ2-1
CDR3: CASSSTSGRTNEQFF

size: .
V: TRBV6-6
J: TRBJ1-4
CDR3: CASRPGTANEKLFF

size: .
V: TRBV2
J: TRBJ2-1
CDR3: CASSDRVNEQFF

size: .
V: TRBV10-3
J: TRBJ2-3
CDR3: CAISDTRQGDTQYF

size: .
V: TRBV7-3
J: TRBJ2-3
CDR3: CASSRLAGSTDTQYF

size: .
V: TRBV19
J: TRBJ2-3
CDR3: CASSVRTGAMGDTQYF

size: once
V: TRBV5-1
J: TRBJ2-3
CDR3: CASSLVAAGGRDTQYF

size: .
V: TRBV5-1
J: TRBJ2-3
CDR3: CASSLRLADTDTQYF

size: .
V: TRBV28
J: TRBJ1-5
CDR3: CASGSPEHF

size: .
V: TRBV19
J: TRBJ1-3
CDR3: CASSKPTLASGNTIYF

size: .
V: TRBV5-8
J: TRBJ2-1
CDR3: CASSLLGSSYNEQFF

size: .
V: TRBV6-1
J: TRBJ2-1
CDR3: CASSEVGSYNEQFF

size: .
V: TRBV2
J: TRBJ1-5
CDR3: CASRRGGAGAQPQHF

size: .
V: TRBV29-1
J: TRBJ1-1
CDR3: CSAIPPGTEAFF

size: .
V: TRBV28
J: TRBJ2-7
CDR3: CASSLTPGTPDSYEQYF

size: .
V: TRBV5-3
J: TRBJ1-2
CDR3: CARSLGGTEDGYTF